These 12 T cell receptor beta chains were sequenced from one sample in a study of regulatory T cells in long-lasting Graves disease. CDR3 regions were amplified by Arm-PCR using iRepertoire HTBI primers to build TCR beta libraries. One entry per CDR3 protein, called by TCRdb with MiXCR from the multiplex PCR reads. The table records just over 600,000 distinct CDR3 sequences, approximately 15% of them present only once. Time point meaning: newly diagnosed GD, antithyroid drugs for less than 3 months. PBMC-extracted RNA yielded the TCR library. These same records also appear under a second study, on T cells in Graves' hyperthyroidism and ophthalmopathy.

Sequenced here: peripheral blood mononuclear cells (PBMCs), sampled at new diagnosis, from a patient treated with antithyroid drugs. The receptors shown here come from a woman aged 25-40 years with Graves disease.

CDR3 sequence: CAIRQGVGTEAFF. The CDR3, as DNA: TGTGCCATCAGGCAGGGAGTGGGGACTGAAGCTTTCTTT. The chain is built from TRBV10-3 and TRBJ1-1; weak D call: TRBD1 (5 bases). Germline CDR1 reads ENHRY; CDR2 reads SYGVKD. The V end was cut by 6 bases, the J end by 5 bases, with 13 bases between. The CDR3 loop spans 13 amino acids.

This clonotype came up many times. This chain uses TRBV12-3 or TRBV12-4 with TRBJ2-1, with no clear D. V was trimmed by 3 bases and J by 3 bases, leaving 27 bases between them. The CDR3 runs to 20 residues. The CDR3: CASSFVRSLIFSLDYNEQFF. In DNA, the CDR3 is TGTGCCAGCAGTTTCGTGAGGTCCCTTATCTTCTCGCTTGACTACAATGAGCAGTTCTTC.

The chain combines TRBV5-6 with TRBJ1-4; D unresolved. With 3 bases removed from V and 6 bases from J, the gap between germline ends came to 15 bases. Per germline, CDR1 SGHDT and CDR2 YYEEEE. The CDR3 loop spans 15 amino acids. The CDR3 spells CASSSVDGEDEKLFF. For the CDR3, the DNA is TGTGCCAGCAGCTCCGTAGACGGGGAGGATGAAAAACTGTTTTTT.

This clonotype was seen at least ten times. V usage is TRBV12-3 or TRBV12-4 and J usage is TRBJ2-2; unclear D gene. CDR3 length: 16 amino acids. V was pared by 6 bases and J by 0 bases, with 14 bases between. This CDR3 reads CASSPRRPPNTGELFF. In DNA, the CDR3 is TGTGCCAGCAGCCCTCGACGGCCCCCGAACACCGGGGAGCTGTTTTTT.

This clonotype was recorded a few times. The CDR3 reads CAWSKGQKNIQYF. CDR3 nucleotide sequence: TGTGCCTGGAGTAAGGGACAGAAAAACATTCAGTACTTC. The V call is TRBV30, the J call TRBJ2-4, with 7 bases lining up with TRBD1. The CDR3 extends over 13 amino acids. V trimming: 2 bases; J trimming: 4 bases; junction bases outside the gene matches: 2. Germline CDR1 is GTSNPN and CDR2 is SVGIG (reference sequence).

This clonotype was seen at least ten times. The V call is TRBV7-2, the J call TRBJ2-3; D may be TRBD1 or TRBD2 (6 bases each). V was clipped by 5 bases and J by 4 bases, with 16 bases between them. Germline V CDR1 and CDR2: SGHTA, FQGNSA. The CDR3 extends over 15 amino acids. CDR3 protein: CASSARTGAADTQYF. CDR3 nucleotide sequence: TGTGCCAGCAGCGCCCGGACGGGGGCAGCAGATACGCAGTATTTT.

The chain employs TRBV4-2 and TRBJ1-1; D gene unclear. CDR3 size: 14 residues. V was clipped by 0 bases and J by 4 bases, with 9 bases between them. The germline V gene has CDR1 LGHNA and CDR2 YNFKEQ. The CDR3 is CASSQDPQGTEAFF. The CDR3 DNA sequence: TGTGCCAGCAGCCAAGATCCCCAAGGCACTGAAGCTTTCTTT.

This clonotype showed up many times. The chain is built from TRBV28 and TRBJ1-1; no definite D call. Germline CDR1 reads MDHEN; CDR2 reads SYDVKM. The length of the CDR3 is 12 residues. V lost 10 bases, J lost 4 bases, and 13 bases lay in between. The CDR3 spells CATLPTGTEAFF. In nucleotides, the CDR3 is TGTGCCACCCTCCCGACGGGCACTGAAGCTTTCTTT.

V and J are TRBV12-3 or TRBV12-4 and TRBJ2-7, with 7 bases lining up with TRBD2. CDR3 length: 14 residues. V shed 5 bases, J shed 3 bases, and the junction held 7 bases outside the gene matches. In DNA form, the CDR3 reads TGTGCCAGCAGTACCCGGGGGGAACGCTACGAGCAGTACTTC. It is translated as CASSTRGERYEQYF.

The CDR3 DNA reads TGTGCCAGCAGTTTGGGGACCCTCTCGGGGGAGCAGTACTTC. Residues: CASSLGTLSGEQYF. This chain uses TRBV12-3 or TRBV12-4 with TRBJ2-7; D is perhaps TRBD1 or TRBD2 (5 bases each). Deletions cut 3 bases from V and 7 bases from J, with 16 bases between. The CDR3 runs to 14 residues.

This clonotype came up many times. The rearrangement joins TRBV12-3 or TRBV12-4 to TRBJ2-3, with 7 bases aligning to TRBD1. Trimming at V came to 6 bases and at J to 6 bases, leaving 12 bases not matched to a gene. The CDR3 extends over 15 amino acids. CDR3 loop: CASRIGDSGSDTQYF. CDR3 DNA: TGTGCCAGCAGAATTGGGGACAGTGGGTCGGATACGCAGTATTTT.

The rearrangement links TRBV4-1 to TRBJ2-1, with 12 bases fitting TRBD2. CDR1 MGHRA and CDR2 YSYEKL come from the germline V gene. J was trimmed by 8 bases and V by 4 bases; bases with no gene match: 6. The CDR3 contains 15 residues. CDR3 coding DNA: TGCGCCAGCAGCCCTAGCGGGAGGGCCGTTGATGAGCAGTTCTTC. As protein: CASSPSGRAVDEQFF.